Sequencing of this T cell receptor beta chain was carried out in a study of beta chain features in type 1 diabetes (dated by TCRdb to 2017 to 2018). Looking at the study overall: Patients and healthy donors did not differ in mean age, gender distribution, total cell number or subset yield. A total of 85 million to 140 million sorted cells were examined across all samples, and a strong correlation was observed between cell number per subset and RNA yield. The study compared the TCRB repertoires of sorted circulating CD4+ T cell subsets in recently diagnosed type 1 diabetes patients with those in matched healthy donors. Whereas all 30 or so donors provided naive and central memory subsets, regulatory and stem cell-like memory subsets were isolated from just 8 patients and roughly 8 healthy donors. General conclusions and limits of the study: Because cDNA was sequenced instead of genomic DNA, activated cells with high expression could be over-represented, although the groups did not differ in activation or CD3 levels. Naive, central memory and regulatory TCRB repertoires appeared to be more similar among patients than among healthy donors. At VDJ recombination sites, type 1 diabetes patients had fewer insertions and more deleted nucleotides, which implies abnormalities in thymic rearrangement. Because small numbers of individuals were included in the HLA sub-analyses, any influence of HLA type on TCRB rearrangement was left unresolved. PCR might favor shorter templates, but patient and control samples were amplified and corrected together, so any skew would affect both groups equally. In all four CD4+ subsets, TCRB CDR3 length was moderately but significantly shorter in type 1 diabetes patients.

A note on this clone: No antigen is known for it. No qualities accompany the bases; no much larger clone lies one base away.

Each donor gave one peripheral blood draw, approximately 110 mL on average, collected into heparinised tubes. A BD FACSAria II was used to sort naive, central memory, regulatory and stem cell-like memory CD4+ T cells with a panel that included CD45RO, CCR7, CD25, CD127, CD95 and CD27. Purity was above 95% for every sorted population. PBMCs were separated immediately by Lymphoprep density gradient centrifugation and were stained directly, without being cultured. So that batch effects would be minimized, each experiment stained and sorted samples in pairs, pairing one healthy donor with one patient. The entire amount of isolated RNA was reverse transcribed using the High Capacity cDNA Reverse Transcription Kit, so the sequenced TCRB transcripts were expressed ones. Deep immunoSEQ sequencing was applied to naive, central memory and regulatory T cell samples, giving an average of about 3.57 million total reads per sample. After sorted cells were lysed in RLT buffer, RNA was extracted with DNase-treated RNeasy Micro or Mini kits, with the choice depending on cell number. To prevent cross-contamination, each cell subset was processed individually, whereas patient and healthy donor samples were processed jointly. The immunoSEQ multiplex PCR was used to amplify TCRB sequences from cDNA, yielding 87-bp fragments that span the CDR3 region. The amplicons were sequenced using the Illumina HiSeq platform. The source study handled its data this way. PCR bias was corrected computationally using synthetic template baselines, and reads within Hamming distance 2 were collapsed, with unmergeable singletons discarded. By aligning reads against IMGT, V, D and J genes, CDR3 length, and insertions or deletions at six rearrangement sites were assigned. Clonotype counts were normalized to sorted cell number within each subset before computing true diversity and Gini coefficients with the tcR R package. Repertoire sharing was quantified using the overlap coefficient calculated on TCRB nucleotide sequences. Out-of-frame TCRB sequences from naive cells were analyzed to stand in for the pre-selection repertoire. In TCRdb, the immuneACCESS table is reduced to in-frame sequences with V and J assigned. These tables do not hold every clone; where another copy was compared, an unresolved V gene accounts for under half, and the others remain unexplained. V and J calls and clone size follow that table, whereas D and trimming were derived from the DNA. Recorded for this sample are about 250,000 clones; roughly 13% of them occurred a single time. Jointly, the top ten make up about 0.024% of the sample.

From cysteine to phenylalanine, the CDR3 is 16 amino acids long. Only the CDR3 part of the read is kept: 48 bases, read in frame from the first base. V and J are trimmed by 4 bases and 4 bases, and the gene matches miss 11 bases of the junction. Per the germline V gene, SGHRS is the CDR1 and YFSETQ is the CDR2. Sequencing was done on a sample of naive CD4+ T cells from blood. The sample's cell subset or site label, in plain terms: true naive CD4+ T cells. Here the chain combines TRBV5-1 and TRBJ2-3, with 8 bases in between that match TRBD2. This TCR came from a woman aged 40 to 50 in good health. The CDR3: CASSLGGGTRADTQYF. The DNA is TGCGCCAGCAGCCTCGGAGGTGGGACTAGAGCAGATACGCAGTATTTT.